Below are 5 T cell receptor beta chains sequenced from a single sample in a study of early T cells in non-severe SARS-CoV-2 infection. TCRdb re-derived calls from the 5' RACE reads in MiXCR, one entry per CDR3 protein. The sample lists 40,000 to 55,000 distinct CDR3 sequences; 9.5% to 15% were seen once. Sequenced: whole blood. The source of these receptors is an adult who was a healthcare worker with PCR-confirmed SARS-CoV-2 infection or an uninfected control (not recorded which).

This chain connects TRBV10-3 to TRBJ2-3; 15 nucleotides line up with TRBD2. This CDR3 is built from 19 residues. V dropped 8 bases and J dropped 1; count of bases not matched to a gene: 13. Germline-derived CDR1 and CDR2 are ENHRY and SYGVKD. In DNA form, the CDR3 reads TGTGCCATCTGTGCCGAAGGGACTAGCGGGGGGCTGGGCACAGATACGCAGTATTTT. Amino acids: CAICAEGTSGGLGTDTQYF.

The genes are TRBV7-6 and TRBJ1-2; D may be TRBD1 (6 bases). Trimming pared 3 bases from V and 1 base from J, leaving 15 bases between. The CDR3 is 16 amino acids. Germline lookup yields CDR1 SGHVS and CDR2 FNYEAQ. The DNA of the CDR3 is TGTGCCAGCAGCTTGGGGGGCGGACTTCTTAACTATGGCTACACCTTC. This translates into CASSLGGGLLNYGYTF.

This clonotype was seen many times. This chain joins TRBV20-1 and TRBJ1-2; possible D gene TRBD1, 5 bases. The CDR3 runs to 12 residues. Trimming left V 5 bases short and J 6 bases short, with 13 bases between. CDR1 is DFQATT, CDR2 SNEGSKA, per germline (reference sequence). CDR3 sequence: CSAEGQGHGYTF. CDR3 DNA: TGCAGTGCTGAGGGGCAGGGACATGGCTACACCTTC.

The genes are TRBV7-8 and TRBJ2-1; 7 bases fit TRBD1. CDR3 length: 16 amino acids. CDR1 is SGHVS, CDR2 FQNEAQ, per germline. The V and J ends lost 1 base and 7 bases, in that order; junction bases with no gene match: 10. The CDR3 region is CASSLVGRGKRNEQFF. CDR3 coding DNA: TGTGCCAGCAGCTTAGTCGGCAGGGGGAAGAGAAATGAGCAGTTCTTC.

There are many counts of this clonotype. The genes are TRBV18 and TRBJ1-5, with D maybe TRBD1 (6 bases). V was shortened by 3 bases and J by 3 bases, with 12 bases between the two germline ends. The CDR3 loop spans 15 amino acids. Germline V gene data show CDR1 as KGHSH and CDR2 as LQKENI. The CDR3 nucleotides read TGTGCCAGCTCACCCCCAGGGGCCTACAATCAGCCCCAGCATTTT. Amino acid sequence: CASSPPGAYNQPQHF.